The 21 T cell receptor beta chains in this list originate from one sample, sequenced in a study of human T cells and chemical hapten exposure. Time point given: patch test 1, 2 weeks after DPC sensitization. Treatment indicated: therapeutic diphenylcyclopropenone sensitization with weekly scalp DPC. One entry per CDR3 protein, called by TCRdb with MiXCR from the RACE reads. This sample yields some 400,000 distinct CDR3 sequences, of which 4% to 5.5% are seen a single time; around 2% belongs to the top ten. This specimen was whole blood, taken in connection with sensitization to the hapten diphenylcyclopropenone (DPC). These receptor sequences come from a woman between 50 and 59 years old with alopecia areata. Some clones in this sample may be carry-over from other donors' samples.

This clonotype was recorded at least ten times. The chain joins TRBV6-5 to TRBJ2-5; possibly TRBD1 for D (5 bases). The CDR3 is 13 amino acids. Germline-derived CDR1 and CDR2 are MNHEY and SVGAGI. V was shortened by 5 bases and J by 7 bases, with 14 bases between the two germline ends. CDR3 amino acids: CASSTQGSGTQYF. The CDR3 region has the DNA TGTGCCAGCAGTACCCAGGGTTCGGGGACCCAGTACTTC.

This chain joins TRBV9 and TRBJ2-5, with 11 bases aligning to TRBD2. Per the germline V gene, CDR1 is SGDLS and CDR2 is YYNGEE. V was pared by 4 bases and J by 7 bases, with 12 bases of the junction left unmatched. The CDR3 loop spans 16 amino acids. Written as DNA, the CDR3 is TGTGCCAGCAGCCGGGCTAGCGGGGGGCCTGGGGGGACCCAGTACTTC. It is translated as CASSRASGGPGGTQYF.

At least ten counts were recorded for this clonotype. This chain links TRBV6-1 with TRBJ1-1, with a tentative D call TRBD1 (6 bases). Trimming removed 8 bases at V and 3 bases at J, with 10 bases between. Looked up from germline, CDR1 is MNHNS and CDR2 is SASEGT. The CDR3 has 12 residues. The DNA of the CDR3 is TGTGCCAGCGGGACAACTTACACTGAAGCTTTCTTT. As protein: CASGTTYTEAFF.

This clonotype was detected ten times or more. V and J are TRBV27 and TRBJ2-7; a possible D gene is TRBD1 (5 bases). The CDR3 covers 13 residues. Trimming left V 3 bases short and J 2 bases short, with 8 bases between. CDR1 is MNHEY and CDR2 is SMNVEV in the germline V gene (reference sequence). CDR3 DNA sequence: TGTGCCAGCAGTTTTGCACAGGCCTACGAGCAGTACTTC. Translated, it gives CASSFAQAYEQYF.

This clonotype was seen only a few times. This sequence joins TRBV2 and TRBJ2-5; D not resolved. The CDR3 has 10 residues. The V end lost 4 bases, the J end lost 13 bases, and 10 bases lay between the germline ends. The germline gives CDR1 SNHLY, CDR2 FYNNEI. In DNA, the CDR3 is TGTGCCAGCAGTGTCGGGCGATGGTACTTC. It codes for CASSVGRWYF.

This clonotype was seen a handful of times. V gene TRBV5-1 combines with J gene TRBJ1-1; a weak D match, TRBD1 (6 bases). Trimming pared 3 bases from V and 4 bases from J, leaving 13 bases between. Germline loops: CDR1 SGHRS, CDR2 YFSETQ. This CDR3 has 14 amino acids. CDR3 nucleotide sequence: TGCGCCAGCAGCTCCCTTTACAGGGCCACTGAAGCTTTCTTT. It specifies CASSSLYRATEAFF.

This clonotype was counted between two and nine times. The chain joins TRBV30 to TRBJ1-6; possibly TRBD1 for D (6 bases). Germline loops: CDR1 GTSNPN, CDR2 SVGIG (reference sequence). The V gene lost 4 bases and the J gene lost 8 bases, with 9 bases spanning the gap. CDR3 length: 12 residues. The CDR3 protein is CAWTEGDSPLHF. The CDR3 nucleotides are TGTGCCTGGACCGAGGGGGATTCACCCCTCCACTTT.

This clonotype has at least ten counts. The CDR3 DNA follows: TGTGCCAGCAGCGGGACTAGCGGGAGTGTCCCCGAGACCCAGTACTTC. As protein: CASSGTSGSVPETQYF. The V and J genes are TRBV12-3 or TRBV12-4 and TRBJ2-5; 14 bases match TRBD2. The CDR3 is 16 residues long. V lost 6 bases and J lost 5; bases outside the gene matches: 8.

The sample holds a few counts of this clonotype. The CDR3 nucleotides read TGTGCCGCAACCCAGGGCAACTATGGCTACACCTTC. It translates to CAATQGNYGYTF. The V and J genes are TRBV10-3 and TRBJ1-2; D is possibly TRBD1 (5 bases). Trimming cost V 11 bases and J 2 bases, with 12 bases left between them. Germline-derived CDR1 and CDR2 are ENHRY and SYGVKD. This CDR3 is 12 amino acids long.

This clonotype has at least ten counts. Here the CDR3 DNA reads TGCAGCGTTTGGAAGTCTCTCACAGATACGCAGTATTTT. It specifies CSVWKSLTDTQYF. The chain joins TRBV29-1 to TRBJ2-3; D is unresolved. The germline gives CDR1 SQVTM, CDR2 ANQGSEA. The germline V and J ends were trimmed by 5 bases and 2 bases, with 11 bases remaining between them. CDR3 length: 13 amino acids.

At least ten counts were recorded for this clonotype. V usage is TRBV28 and J usage is TRBJ2-2, with 9 bases fitting TRBD1. V dropped 3 bases and J dropped 4; count of bases not matched to a gene: 6. This CDR3 is 16 amino acids long. Germline CDR1 reads MDHEN; CDR2 reads SYDVKM. As DNA, the CDR3 is TGTGCCAGCAGTTTGCCCGGGACAGGGACCACCGGGGAGCTGTTTTTT. Its translation: CASSLPGTGTTGELFF.

V usage is TRBV12-3 or TRBV12-4 and J usage is TRBJ2-5; D is unclear. Deletions cut 0 bases from V and 5 bases from J, with 10 bases between. CDR3 length: 14 amino acids. In DNA form, the CDR3 reads TGTGCCAGCAGTTTAGCGCACAGCACGGAGACCCAGTACTTC. Its protein product is CASSLAHSTETQYF.

This clonotype was seen ten or more times. This sequence joins TRBV28 and TRBJ2-1; 13 bases fit TRBD2. With V trimmed by 4 bases and J by 12 bases, 9 bases remained unmatched. CDR3 length equals 15 residues. The germline V gene encodes CDR1 MDHEN and CDR2 SYDVKM. The CDR3 sequence is CASSSWTSGRGLQFF. The CDR3 bases are TGTGCCAGCAGTTCTTGGACTAGCGGGAGAGGGTTGCAGTTCTTC.

A few counts support this clonotype. The chain carries TRBV13 and TRBJ2-2; D is perhaps TRBD1 or TRBD2 (6 bases each). The CDR3 has 16 residues. Trimming took off 3 bases at V and 5 bases at J, with 16 bases between the two ends. Germline values: CDR1 PRHDT, CDR2 FYEKMQ (reference sequence). CDR3: CASSFEAGQGTGELFF. CDR3 bases: TGTGCCAGCAGCTTCGAAGCGGGCCAGGGGACCGGGGAGCTGTTTTTT.

This clonotype appeared many times. This rearrangement joins TRBV5-1 to TRBJ1-2; TRBD1 is a possible D gene (5 bases). This CDR3 contains 14 residues. With 0 bases removed from V and 2 bases from J, the gap between germline ends came to 8 bases. From germline, CDR1 is SGHRS and CDR2 YFSETQ. Written as DNA, the CDR3 is TGCGCCAGCAGCTTGGGACAGTCGAACTATGGCTACACCTTC. Protein sequence: CASSLGQSNYGYTF.

This clonotype has a handful of counts. The chain uses TRBV5-1 and TRBJ1-1; D gene uncertain. V was shortened by 0 bases and J by 6 bases, with 15 bases between the two germline ends. CDR3 size: 15 residues. Germline-derived CDR1 and CDR2 are SGHRS and YFSETQ. The CDR3 here is CASSLEGRRYAEAFF. The CDR3 region has the DNA TGCGCCAGCAGCTTGGAAGGTAGGCGGTATGCTGAAGCTTTCTTT.

This clonotype was seen repeatedly, ten times or more. The V call is TRBV4-3, the J call TRBJ1-6; no clear D. Germline V gene sequence: CDR1 LGHNA, CDR2 YSLEER. Trimming stripped 3 bases from V and 9 bases from J, with 12 bases between. The CDR3 is 14 amino acids. CDR3 in DNA: TGCGCCAGCAGCCAGGAGCTGGTTTCTTCACCCCTCCACTTT. This translates into CASSQELVSSPLHF.

Worth noting for this clonotype: One end of the junction does not line up with germline, which may come from a read error. The chain is built from TRBV7-2 and TRBJ2-1; either TRBD1 or TRBD2 may supply D (5 bases each). The CDR3 sequence is 16 residues long. The germline V gene has CDR1 SGHTA and CDR2 FQGNSA. As DNA, the CDR3 is TGTGCCAGCAACTTAGGGGCGGGCCGCTCCTACAATGAGCAGTTCTTC. Its translation is CASNLGAGRSYNEQFF.

The chain employs TRBV20-1 and TRBJ2-1, with D uncertain. Trimming left V 1 base short and J 4 bases short, with 11 bases between. The CDR3 consists of 14 residues. CDR1 is DFQATT and CDR2 is SNEGSKA in the germline V gene (reference sequence). CDR3 region: CSARVLDRYNEQFF. The CDR3 nucleotides read TGCAGTGCTAGAGTACTGGACCGTTACAATGAGCAGTTCTTC.

This sequence joins TRBV5-1 and TRBJ1-2; D perhaps matches TRBD1 (6 bases). The CDR3 extends over 13 amino acids. The V end lost 2 bases, the J end lost 8 bases, and 13 bases lay between the germline ends. From germline, CDR1 is SGHRS and CDR2 YFSETQ. The CDR3 region is CASSFPTGEGYTF. Written as DNA, the CDR3 is TGCGCCAGCAGCTTTCCGACAGGAGAAGGCTACACCTTC.

This chain uses TRBV21-1 with TRBJ2-3; TRBD2, the D gene given by the table, was not confirmed from the DNA. TRBV21-1 is described as a pseudogene. The CDR3 runs 15 residues. CDR3 region: CASPDGVARTDTQYF. The CDR3 DNA reads as TGTGCCAGCCCCGATGGCGTGGCCCGCACAGATACGCAGTATTTT.